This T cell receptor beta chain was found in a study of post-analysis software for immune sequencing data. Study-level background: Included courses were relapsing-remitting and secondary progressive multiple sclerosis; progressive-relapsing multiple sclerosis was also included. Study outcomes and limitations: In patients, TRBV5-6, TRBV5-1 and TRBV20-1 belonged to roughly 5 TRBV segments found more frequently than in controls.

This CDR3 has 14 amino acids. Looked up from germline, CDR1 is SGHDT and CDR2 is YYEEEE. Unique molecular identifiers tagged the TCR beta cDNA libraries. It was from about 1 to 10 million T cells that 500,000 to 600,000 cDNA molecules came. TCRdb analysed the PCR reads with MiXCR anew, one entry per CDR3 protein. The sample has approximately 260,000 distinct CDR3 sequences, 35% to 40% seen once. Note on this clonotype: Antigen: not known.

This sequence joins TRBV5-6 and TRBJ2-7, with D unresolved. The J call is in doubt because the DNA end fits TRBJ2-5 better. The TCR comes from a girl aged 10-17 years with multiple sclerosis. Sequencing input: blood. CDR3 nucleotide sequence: TGTGCCAGCAGCTTGATTTCTCCGGGAGAGACCCAGTACTTC. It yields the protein CASSLISPGETQYF.